This entry is about one T cell receptor beta chain. The sample is drawn from a study of blood T cell repertoires in COVID-19. Looking at the study overall: From the United States, Italy and Spain came samples of acute and convalescent COVID-19.

V shed 4 bases and J 3 bases; nucleotides not matched to a gene: 12. Germline CDR1 and CDR2: MNHEY and SVGEGT. CDR3 length: 17 residues. Enrollment of patients from Seattle took place during active infection, with longitudinal follow-up. Data came from immunoSEQ multiplex PCR; TCRdb stores just in-frame clones and leaves some out. The table has fewer than 200,000 clones, around 79% seen once. This TCR was recovered from a woman aged 60 to 75 with COVID-19, enrolled during active disease. The sequenced sample consisted of peripheral blood. The rearrangement joins TRBV6-2 or TRBV6-3 to TRBJ2-7; TRBD1 agrees at 10 bases. The DNA of the CDR3 is TGTGCCAGCAGTTCCAACTACCCGGGACAGGGGTACTACGAGCAGTACTTC. Its translation is CASSSNYPGQGYYEQYF.